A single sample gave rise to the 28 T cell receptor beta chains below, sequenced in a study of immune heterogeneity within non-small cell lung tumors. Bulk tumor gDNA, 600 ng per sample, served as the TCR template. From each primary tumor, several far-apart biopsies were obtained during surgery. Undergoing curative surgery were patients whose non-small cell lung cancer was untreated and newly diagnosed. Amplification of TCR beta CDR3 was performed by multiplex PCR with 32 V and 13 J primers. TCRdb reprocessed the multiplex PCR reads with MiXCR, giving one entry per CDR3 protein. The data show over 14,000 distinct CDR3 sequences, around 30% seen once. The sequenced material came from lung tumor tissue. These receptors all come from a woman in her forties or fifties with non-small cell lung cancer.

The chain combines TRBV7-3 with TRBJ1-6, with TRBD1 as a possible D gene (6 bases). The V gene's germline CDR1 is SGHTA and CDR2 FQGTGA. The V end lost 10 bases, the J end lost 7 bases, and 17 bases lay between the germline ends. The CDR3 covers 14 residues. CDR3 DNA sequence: TGTGCCATCCGGGGTGGGGGCACAAATTCACCCCTCCACTTT. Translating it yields CAIRGGGTNSPLHF.

In nucleotides, the CDR3 is TGTGCCACCAGTGACCAAACTAGCGTTCAAGAGACCCAGTACTTC. Translating gives CATSDQTSVQETQYF. The chain has TRBV24-1 and TRBJ2-5; 7 bases are shared with TRBD2. CDR1 and CDR2 from the germline V gene are KGHDR and SFDVKD. The CDR3 spans 15 residues. After removal of 4 bases from V and 2 bases from J, the junction contained 6 bases not matched to a gene.

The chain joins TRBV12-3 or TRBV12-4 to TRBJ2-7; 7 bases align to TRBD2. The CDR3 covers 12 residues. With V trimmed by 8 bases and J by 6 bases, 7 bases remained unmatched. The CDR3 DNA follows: TGTGCCAGCGGAACGTCGGGGGGCGAGCAGTACTTC. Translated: CASGTSGGEQYF.

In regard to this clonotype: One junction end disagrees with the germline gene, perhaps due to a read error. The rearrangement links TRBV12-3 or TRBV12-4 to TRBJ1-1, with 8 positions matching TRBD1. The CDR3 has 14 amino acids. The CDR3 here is CASSRTGRNAEAFF. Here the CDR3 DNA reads TGTGCCAGCAGTAGGACAGGGAGGAACGCTGAAGCTTTCTTT.

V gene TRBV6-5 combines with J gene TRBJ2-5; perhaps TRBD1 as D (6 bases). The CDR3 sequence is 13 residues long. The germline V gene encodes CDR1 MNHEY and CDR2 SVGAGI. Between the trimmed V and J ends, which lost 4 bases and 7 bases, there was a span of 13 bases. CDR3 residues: CASSWTVGGTQYF. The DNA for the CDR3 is TGTGCCAGCAGTTGGACAGTCGGAGGGACCCAGTACTTC.

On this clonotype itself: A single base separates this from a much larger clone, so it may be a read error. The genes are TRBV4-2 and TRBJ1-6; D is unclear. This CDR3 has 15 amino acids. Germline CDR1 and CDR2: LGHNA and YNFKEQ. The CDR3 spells CASSRYQAGSSPLQF. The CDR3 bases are TGTGCCAGCAGCCGCTACCAAGCTGGGAGTTCACCCCTCCAATTT.

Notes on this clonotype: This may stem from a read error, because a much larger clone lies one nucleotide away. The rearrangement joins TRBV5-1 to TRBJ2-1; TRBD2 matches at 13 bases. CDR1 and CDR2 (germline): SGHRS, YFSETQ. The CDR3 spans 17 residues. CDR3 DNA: TGCGCCAGCAGCGGACCGGGACTAGCGGGATCCTACAATGAGCATTTCTTC. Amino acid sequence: CASSGPGLAGSYNEHFF.

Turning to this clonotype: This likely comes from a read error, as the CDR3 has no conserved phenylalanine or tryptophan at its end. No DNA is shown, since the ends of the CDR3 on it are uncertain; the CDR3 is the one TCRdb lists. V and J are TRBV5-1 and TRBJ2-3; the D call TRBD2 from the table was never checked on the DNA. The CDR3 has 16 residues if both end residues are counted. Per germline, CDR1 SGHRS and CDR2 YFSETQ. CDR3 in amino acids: CASSLSGGASEQYFGP.

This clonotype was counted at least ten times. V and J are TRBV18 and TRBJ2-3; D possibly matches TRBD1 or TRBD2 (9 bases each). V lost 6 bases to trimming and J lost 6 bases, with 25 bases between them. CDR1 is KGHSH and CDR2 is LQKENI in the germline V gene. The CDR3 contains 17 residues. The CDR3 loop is CASSPRQGGTSLDTQYF. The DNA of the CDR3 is TGTGCCAGCTCCCCCCGACAGGGGGGGACTAGCCTTGATACGCAGTATTTT.

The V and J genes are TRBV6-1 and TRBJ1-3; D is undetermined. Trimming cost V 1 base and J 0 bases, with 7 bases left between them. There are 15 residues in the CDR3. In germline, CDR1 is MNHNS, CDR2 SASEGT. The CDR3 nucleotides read TGTGCCAGCAGTGAAGGCCGGTTCTCTGGAAACACCATATATTTT. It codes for CASSEGRFSGNTIYF.

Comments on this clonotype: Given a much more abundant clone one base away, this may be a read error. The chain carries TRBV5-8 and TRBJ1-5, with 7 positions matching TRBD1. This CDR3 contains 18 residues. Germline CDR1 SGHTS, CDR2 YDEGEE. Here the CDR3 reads CTSSKTGTLGVSNQPQHF. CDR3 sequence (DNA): TGTACCAGCAGCAAGACAGGGACCCTGGGTGTTAGCAATCAGCCCCAGCATTTT.

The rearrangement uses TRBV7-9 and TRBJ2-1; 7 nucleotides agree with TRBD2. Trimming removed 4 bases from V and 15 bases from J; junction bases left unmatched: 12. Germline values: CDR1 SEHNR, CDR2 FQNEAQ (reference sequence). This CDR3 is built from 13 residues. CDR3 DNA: TGTGCCAGCAGCTCGACCGGACTAGTCGGCCCGTTCTTC. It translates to CASSSTGLVGPFF.

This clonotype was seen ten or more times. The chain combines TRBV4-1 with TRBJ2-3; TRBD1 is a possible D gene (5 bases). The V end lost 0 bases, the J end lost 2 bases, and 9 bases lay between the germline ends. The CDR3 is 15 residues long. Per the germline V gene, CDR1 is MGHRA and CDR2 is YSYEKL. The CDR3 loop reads CASSQDPRVTDTQYF. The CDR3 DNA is TGCGCCAGCAGCCAAGATCCCAGGGTCACAGATACGCAGTATTTT.

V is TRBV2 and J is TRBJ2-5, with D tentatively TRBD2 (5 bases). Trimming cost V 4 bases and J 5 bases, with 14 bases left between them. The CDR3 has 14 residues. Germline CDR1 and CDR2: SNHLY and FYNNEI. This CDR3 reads CASSAAAAWETQYF. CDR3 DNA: TGTGCCAGCAGTGCAGCGGCGGCCTGGGAGACCCAGTACTTC.

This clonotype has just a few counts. The CDR3, as DNA: TGTGCCAGCAGCGGGAGTGTGGGGACCCAGTACTTC. The encoded protein is CASSGSVGTQYF. J is TRBJ2-5 and V is TRBV9; D remains ambiguous. CDR1 SGDLS and CDR2 YYNGEE come from the germline V gene. The V end was cut by 3 bases, the J end by 7 bases, with 10 bases between. The CDR3 is 12 amino acids.

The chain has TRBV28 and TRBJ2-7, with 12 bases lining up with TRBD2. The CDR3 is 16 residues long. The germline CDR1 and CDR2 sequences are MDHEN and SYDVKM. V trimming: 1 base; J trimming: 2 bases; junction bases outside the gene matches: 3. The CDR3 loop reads CASSLFWTSGTYEQYF. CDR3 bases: TGTGCCAGCAGTTTATTCTGGACTAGCGGGACCTACGAGCAGTACTTC.

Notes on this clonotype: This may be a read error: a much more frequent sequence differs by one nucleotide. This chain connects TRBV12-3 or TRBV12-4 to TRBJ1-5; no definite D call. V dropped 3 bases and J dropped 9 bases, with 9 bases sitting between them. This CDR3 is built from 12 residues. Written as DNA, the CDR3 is TGTGCCAGCAGTTTTTCCGGTCGGCCCCAGCATTTT. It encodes CASSFSGRPQHF.

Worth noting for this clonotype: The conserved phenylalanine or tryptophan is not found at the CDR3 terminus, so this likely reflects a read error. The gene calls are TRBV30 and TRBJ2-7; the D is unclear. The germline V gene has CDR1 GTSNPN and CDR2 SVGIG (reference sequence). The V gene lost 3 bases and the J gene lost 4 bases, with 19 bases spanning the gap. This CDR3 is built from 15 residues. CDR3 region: CAWSSPGPWGYEQYL. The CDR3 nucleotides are TGTGCCTGGAGCAGCCCCGGGCCCTGGGGTTACGAGCAGTACTTA.

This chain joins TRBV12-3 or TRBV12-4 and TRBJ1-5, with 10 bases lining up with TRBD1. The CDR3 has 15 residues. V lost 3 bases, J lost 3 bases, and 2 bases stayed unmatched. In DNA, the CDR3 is TGTGCCAGCAGTTTGGACAGGGGGGACAATCAGCCCCAGCATTTT. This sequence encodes CASSLDRGDNQPQHF.

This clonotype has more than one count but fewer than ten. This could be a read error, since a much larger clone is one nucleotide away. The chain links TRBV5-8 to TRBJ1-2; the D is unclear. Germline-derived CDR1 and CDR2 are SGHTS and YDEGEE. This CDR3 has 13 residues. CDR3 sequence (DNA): TGTGCCAGCAGTCCGTGGGCAAACTATGGCTACATCTTC. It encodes CASSPWANYGYIF.

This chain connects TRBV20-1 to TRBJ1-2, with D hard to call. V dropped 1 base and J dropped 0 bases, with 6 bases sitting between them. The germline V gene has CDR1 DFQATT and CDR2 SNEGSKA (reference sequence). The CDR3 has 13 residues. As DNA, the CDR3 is TGCAGTGCTAGAGTGCAGGCTAACTATGGCTACACCTTC. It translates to CSARVQANYGYTF.

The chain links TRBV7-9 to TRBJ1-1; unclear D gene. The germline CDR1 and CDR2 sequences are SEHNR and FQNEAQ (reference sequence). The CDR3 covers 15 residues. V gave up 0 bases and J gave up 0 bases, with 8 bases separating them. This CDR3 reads CASSLAGLMNTEAFF. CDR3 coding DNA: TGTGCCAGCAGCTTAGCTGGACTGATGAACACTGAAGCTTTCTTT.

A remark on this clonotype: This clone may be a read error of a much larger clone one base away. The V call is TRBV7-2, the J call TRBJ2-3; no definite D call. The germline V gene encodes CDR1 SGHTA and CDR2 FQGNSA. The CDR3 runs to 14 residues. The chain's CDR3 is CASSLAIGTDMQYF. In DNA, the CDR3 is TGTGCCAGCAGCTTAGCGATAGGCACAGATATGCAGTATTTT.

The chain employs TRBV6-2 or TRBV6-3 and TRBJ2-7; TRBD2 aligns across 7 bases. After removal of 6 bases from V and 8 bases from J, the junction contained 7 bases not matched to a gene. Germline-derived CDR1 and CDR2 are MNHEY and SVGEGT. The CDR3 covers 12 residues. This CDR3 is CASSTAGDQQYF. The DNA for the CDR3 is TGTGCCAGCAGCACCGCGGGAGATCAGCAGTACTTC.

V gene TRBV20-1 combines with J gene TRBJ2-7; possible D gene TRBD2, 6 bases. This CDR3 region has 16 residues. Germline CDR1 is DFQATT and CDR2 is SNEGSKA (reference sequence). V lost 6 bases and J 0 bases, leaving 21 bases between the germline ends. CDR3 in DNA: TGCAGTGCCCGCAAGCCCTTCGGGACTTCCTCCTACGAGCAGTACTTC. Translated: CSARKPFGTSSYEQYF.

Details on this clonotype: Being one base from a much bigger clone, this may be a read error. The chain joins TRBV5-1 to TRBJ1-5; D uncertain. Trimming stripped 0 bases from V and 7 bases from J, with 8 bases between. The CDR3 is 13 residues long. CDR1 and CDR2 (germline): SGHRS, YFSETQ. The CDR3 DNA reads TGCGCCAGCAGCTTGGCCAGTGGACAGCCCCAGCATTTT. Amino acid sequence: CASSLASGQPQHF.

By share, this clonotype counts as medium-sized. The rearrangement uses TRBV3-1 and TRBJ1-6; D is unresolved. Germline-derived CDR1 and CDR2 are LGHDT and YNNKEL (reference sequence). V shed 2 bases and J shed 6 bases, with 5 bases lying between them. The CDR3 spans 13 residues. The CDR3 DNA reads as TGTGCCAGCAGCCAATTTGGTAATTCACCCCTCCACTTT. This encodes CASSQFGNSPLHF.

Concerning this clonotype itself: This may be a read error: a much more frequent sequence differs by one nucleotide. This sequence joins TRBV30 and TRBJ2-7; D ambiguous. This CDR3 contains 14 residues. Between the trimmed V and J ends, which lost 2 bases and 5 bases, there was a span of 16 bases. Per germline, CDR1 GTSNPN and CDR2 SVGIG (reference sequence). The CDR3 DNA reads TGTGCCTGGAGTTTTTTCCCTCCTGGTGACGAGCAGTACTTC. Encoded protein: CAWSFFPPGDEQYF.